This note documents a single TCR beta chain sequence. Its binding antigen is unknown. One junction end disagrees with the germline gene, perhaps due to a read error. This sample is drawn from a study of T cells in Graves' hyperthyroidism and ophthalmopathy (dated by TCRdb to about 2019). General notes on the study: Peripheral blood was collected at initial diagnosis, before any treatment. TCR Vbeta CDR3 sequencing of approximately 140 peripheral blood samples (over 40 ophthalmopathy, around 80 hyperthyroidism and roughly 17 progressor patients) is reported in the paper. For training and testing, the 80 to 100 patients in the discovery cohort were randomly divided in a 7:3 ratio. Thyroid tissue and blood T-cell repertoires from six Graves' hyperthyroidism patients were also compared in the study. A discovery cohort of about a hundred patients, roughly 40 with Graves' ophthalmopathy and about 60 with stable Graves' hyperthyroidism, was used to find distinguishing TCR V-J signatures. Following sampling, methimazole starting at 30 mg daily was given to hyperthyroidism patients, and high-dose intravenous methylprednisolone was given to ophthalmopathy patients. An independent validation cohort of under 20 hyperthyroidism patients and more than 15 patients who later progressed to ophthalmopathy tested prospective prediction of ophthalmopathy. The full study reports these points: In validation, progression to ophthalmopathy was predicted by the model with roughly 69% sensitivity and around 75% specificity, a median of about 6 months before onset. Most expanded thyroid clonotypes (frequency above 0.001) were also detected in blood, a finding suggesting that blood repertoires may reflect thyroid immune responses. In cross-validation, a model built on a 13 V-J signature told ophthalmopathy apart from stable hyperthyroidism with approximately 90% sensitivity and roughly 83% specificity, and in testing the same model reached 80%/75%. No statistical method was used to set the sample size in advance, and investigators knew the group allocation.

Amplification of TCR beta CDR3 regions was carried out from RNA transcripts. A first-round RT-PCR of the TCR CDR3 used the HTBI primer set with the Qiagen OneStep RT-PCR kit. A second multiplex PCR round built the libraries, followed by size selection and purification. The libraries were sequenced on an Illumina HiSeq2000 using paired-end 100 bp reads. Per the authors' processing: SOAPnuke was used to process the raw data, with reads discarded if the reads contained adapters or uncalled bases, had a mean Phred below 15, or lacked an exact constant-primer or identifier match. High-quality paired reads were merged with COPE v1.2.5, and unique nucleotide sequences were defined as clonotypes. Clonotypes were aligned to IMGT TRBV, TRBD and TRBJ reference segments using MiTCR v1.1. The analysis was restricted to V-J combinations with a frequency above 0.0001, which together covered 99% to 99.2% of the repertoires. A TCS score was defined as the ratio of F50 (clonal expansion) to E x V (chaos), with BLOSUM62-based TCRdist applied between CDR3 peptides within each V-J. Welch's t-statistics and random forest reduced 514 V-J features to 10 to 15, which were used in a naive Bayes classifier (R e1071). The public reads were run again by TCRdb, first through fastp at Q25 and then through MiXCR, and only productive beta chains were kept. Rows merge per CDR3 protein into single entries with the most common DNA and genes. For this entry, the V and J calls and clone size follow TCRdb and not the study's own pipeline. Recorded for this sample are about 520,000 distinct CDR3 sequences; approximately 25% of them occurred a single time. The ten largest clones capture over 9% of the sample.

From the cysteine through the phenylalanine, the CDR3 covers 14 amino acids. Just CDR3 DNA is preserved here, 42 bases in frame from base 1. CDR1 and CDR2 were assigned from the germline V gene (reference sequence) as GTSNPN and SVGIG. Moderately to severely active disease, a Clinical Activity Score of at least 3, a NOSPECS grade of at least 4, and a duration under 3 months were present in ophthalmopathy patients. Patients with uncontrolled infections, other autoimmune diseases, pregnancy or lactation were excluded. Diagnoses were established on the basis of clinical symptoms, serum thyroxine and TRAb, thyroid ultrasound, and orbital computed tomography. PBMCs were separated from around 9.1 ml of fresh peripheral blood using Ficoll-Paque density gradient centrifugation. Trizol reagent was used to extract total RNA, and RNA quality was then checked on an Agilent 2100 Bioanalyzer.

This clonotype originated in a woman aged 25 to 39 with Graves' ophthalmopathy. The specimen was blood. This chain joins TRBV30 to TRBJ1-5, with TRBD1 perhaps the D gene, on 5 matching bases. The CDR3 region: CVWNEGQANQPQHF. The bases read TGTGTCTGGAATGAAGGACAAGCCAATCAGCCCCAGCATTTT. The full variable domain, completed from the reference TRBV30 and TRBJ1-5 proteins outside the CDR3, reads SQTIHQWPATLVQPVGSPLSLECTVEGTSNPNLYWYRQAAGRGLQLLFYSVGIGQISSEVPQNLSASRPQDRQFILSSKKLLLSDSGFYLCVWNEGQANQPQHFGDGTRLSIL.